This T cell receptor (beta chain) was captured by sequencing in a study of T cell responses to AZD1222 COVID-19 vaccine. General observations from the study: Seropositive AZD1222 recipients at baseline numbered only five or six.

Here immunoSEQ multiplex PCR was the method, and the copy in TCRdb shows in-frame clones only, minus some. The sample consists of 150,000 to 200,000 clones, approximately 94% of them appearing once. Of note for this clone: The antigen is not known.

The CDR3 is 17 amino acids. With 4 bases clipped from V and 1 base from J, the junction kept 7 bases outside the gene matches. Germline V CDR1 and CDR2: MDHEN, SYDVKM. This clonotype originated in an adult in good health. The V call is TRBV28, the J call TRBJ2-5, with 12 positions matching TRBD2. The sample consisted of peripheral blood, taken on day 0 of AZD1222 vaccination. CDR3 DNA sequence: TGTGCCAGCAGTTCTTCTGGACTAGCGGGACTCCAAGAGACCCAGTACTTC. This gives the protein CASSSSGLAGLQETQYF.